Each of the 23 T cell receptor beta chains below was sequenced from the same sample in a study of vaccination and CD4 T cells after COVID-19. The study sequenced cultured CD4+ T cell DNA using the Oncomine TCR Beta short-read assay. TCRdb redid the calling of the PCR reads with MiXCR, one entry per CDR3 protein. The sample yields a few thousand distinct CDR3 sequences, roughly two thirds seen once. The antigens for these receptors are not known. Noted treatment: roughly nine-day PBMC culture with coronavirus spike peptide pools or control peptides (ViraFEST assay). Gathered ahead of the COVID-19 pandemic (2011-2018) were the CD4+ T cells of the unexposed donor. The sample was CD4+ T cells from blood, cultured in vitro. These receptors were obtained from a human donor in good health.

CDR3 bases: TGTGCCAGCAAACGACAGGGGACAGGGACCATCCACGACTATGGCTACACCTTC. Its translation: CASKRQGTGTIHDYGYTF. V and J are TRBV6-2 or TRBV6-3 and TRBJ1-2; 9 nucleotides line up with TRBD1. Germline lookup yields CDR1 MNHEY and CDR2 SVGEGT. The CDR3 contains 18 residues. The J segment lost 3 bases and the V segment lost 7 bases, leaving 18 bases of the junction unmatched.

This chain connects TRBV19 to TRBJ2-3, with 7 bases identical to TRBD2. The V segment lost 8 bases and the J segment 0 bases; nucleotides outside the gene matches: 14. This CDR3 is built from 17 residues. Germline V gene data show CDR1 as LNHDA and CDR2 as SQIVND (reference sequence). CDR3 in DNA: TGTGCCAGTCGTGACTGGGCTAGCGGTTCTAGCACAGATACGCAGTATTTT. As protein: CASRDWASGSSTDTQYF.

The V gene is TRBV20-1, the J gene TRBJ1-6, with D hard to call. The V gene lost 1 base and the J gene lost 0 bases, with 7 bases spanning the gap. From germline, CDR1 is DFQATT and CDR2 SNEGSKA (reference sequence). The CDR3 consists of 15 residues. The DNA for the CDR3 is TGCAGTGCTAGAGTGGAGAGCTCCTATAATTCACCCCTCCACTTT. Protein product: CSARVESSYNSPLHF.

The chain carries TRBV5-4 and TRBJ2-2; a weak D match, TRBD1 (5 bases). Germline CDR1 SGHNT, CDR2 YYREEE (reference sequence). The length of the CDR3 is 17 residues. Trimming pared 0 bases from V and 5 bases from J, leaving 17 bases between. The CDR3 DNA reads TGTGCCAGCAGCTTGGGGAAGAGGCAGGGTCGAACCGGGGAGCTGTTTTTT. Amino acids: CASSLGKRQGRTGELFF.

The chain is built from TRBV2 and TRBJ2-3; no firm D call. Trimming pared 4 bases from V and 3 bases from J, leaving 14 bases between. The CDR3 has 15 amino acids. The germline V gene has CDR1 SNHLY and CDR2 FYNNEI. The CDR3 loop is CASSVEVRDTDTQYF. For the CDR3, the DNA is TGTGCCAGCAGTGTCGAAGTCCGAGATACAGATACGCAGTATTTT.

This chain uses TRBV20-1 with TRBJ2-3; the match to TRBD2 covers 14 bases. The CDR3 consists of 19 residues. Germline trimming cut 0 bases from V and 0 bases from J; bases unmatched to any gene: 8. CDR1 DFQATT and CDR2 SNEGSKA come from the germline V gene (reference sequence). The CDR3 region is CSARDLGLAGGASTDTQYF. Here the CDR3 DNA reads TGCAGTGCTAGAGACCTCGGACTAGCGGGAGGAGCTAGCACAGATACGCAGTATTTT.

V and J are TRBV19 and TRBJ2-1; 9 bases are shared with TRBD2. There are 15 residues in the CDR3. Germline V gene sequence: CDR1 LNHDA, CDR2 SQIVND (reference sequence). The V and J ends lost 3 bases and 6 bases, in that order; junction bases with no gene match: 6. CDR3 nucleotides: TGTGCCAGTAGTATTGCACTAGCGGGCGTCAATGAGCAGTTCTTC. As protein: CASSIALAGVNEQFF.

Comment on this clonotype: A junction end diverges from the germline sequence, so it may reflect a read error. The rearrangement links TRBV19 to TRBJ1-1, with D maybe TRBD1 (5 bases). CDR1 LNHDA and CDR2 SQIVND come from the germline V gene (reference sequence). The CDR3 extends over 12 amino acids. The CDR3 DNA sequence: TGTGCCAGTAGTAGACAGAACACTGAAGCTTCCTTT. This codes for CASSRQNTEASF.

CDR3 amino acids: CSAIILLGSYEQYF. The CDR3 region has the DNA TGCAGTGCTATAATCCTTTTGGGGTCCTACGAGCAGTACTTC. The V call is TRBV20-1, the J call TRBJ2-7; D gene ambiguous. Germline V gives CDR1 DFQATT, CDR2 SNEGSKA (reference sequence). The CDR3 sequence is 14 residues long. V was shortened by 4 bases and J by 1 base, with 14 bases between the two germline ends.

The chain uses TRBV12-3 or TRBV12-4 and TRBJ2-6; D uncertain. CDR3 size: 16 residues. V was pared by 2 bases and J by 0 bases, with 8 bases between. This CDR3 reads CASSLHGGSGANVLTF. DNA of the CDR3: TGTGCCAGCAGTTTACATGGTGGCTCTGGGGCCAACGTCCTGACTTTC.

This chain links TRBV19 with TRBJ1-1; D gene ambiguous. The length of the CDR3 is 15 residues. V lost 2 bases and J 7 bases, leaving 17 bases between the germline ends. Germline CDR1 and CDR2: LNHDA and SQIVND (reference sequence). CDR3 amino acids: CASSIFRLFKLEAFF. The CDR3 DNA sequence: TGTGCCAGTAGTATATTCAGGTTGTTTAAACTTGAAGCTTTCTTT. The whole variable domain, filled in from reference TRBV19 and TRBJ1-1, reads DGGITQSPKYLFRKEGQNVTLSCEQNLNHDAMYWYRQDPGQGLRLIYYSQIVNDFQKGDIAEGYSVSREKKESFPLTVTSAQKNPTAFYLCASSIFRLFKLEAFFGQGTRLTVV.

The chain combines TRBV6-4 with TRBJ1-1; 8 bases fit TRBD1. This CDR3 is built from 16 residues. V was clipped by 6 bases and J by 4 bases; unmatched bases: 13. CDR1 and CDR2 from the germline V gene are MRHNA and SNTAGT. The CDR3 DNA reads as TGTGCCAGCAGAATAAAGACAGGGGAGGGGGGCACTGAAGCTTTCTTT. Translating it yields CASRIKTGEGGTEAFF.

The gene calls are TRBV20-1 and TRBJ2-7; 14 bases line up with TRBD2. CDR3 length equals 13 residues. The V gene's germline CDR1 is DFQATT and CDR2 SNEGSKA (reference sequence). With 6 bases clipped from V and 4 bases from J, the junction kept 2 bases outside the gene matches. Here the CDR3 DNA reads TGCAGTGCCGGGACTAGCGGGAGTTACGAGCAGTACTTC. This codes for CSAGTSGSYEQYF.

On this clonotype itself: An end of the junction does not agree with germline; a read error may underlie this. The V gene is TRBV6-1, the J gene TRBJ2-7, with TRBD2 identical over 10 bases. Germline CDR1 MNHNS, CDR2 SASEGT. The CDR3 covers 14 residues. DNA of the CDR3: TGCGCCAGCAGGACTAGCGGAGGTCCCTACGAGCAGTACTTC. This gives the protein CASRTSGGPYEQYF.

The chain couples TRBV11-2 to TRBJ1-5, with 10 bases matching TRBD1. Germline V gene lookup returns CDR1 SGHAT and CDR2 FQNNGV. The CDR3 length is 12 residues. The trim removed 4 bases at V and 10 bases at J, leaving 1 base unmatched. The CDR3, as DNA: TGTGCCAGCAGCTCGACAGGGGGCCCCCAGCATTTT. This translates into CASSSTGGPQHF.

The chain carries TRBV6-1 and TRBJ1-5; D is uncertain. Germline V gives CDR1 MNHNS, CDR2 SASEGT. V gave up 4 bases and J gave up 8 bases, with 9 bases separating them. This CDR3 region has 12 residues. The CDR3 coding sequence is TGTGCCAGCAGTGTAAGCCCTGAGCCCCAGCATTTT. It codes for CASSVSPEPQHF.

The chain combines TRBV6-2 or TRBV6-3 with TRBJ2-7; weak D call: TRBD1 (6 bases). The CDR3 contains 17 residues. Looked up from germline, CDR1 is MNHEY and CDR2 is SVGEGT. The V gene lost 0 bases and the J gene lost 2 bases, with 17 bases spanning the gap. CDR3 nucleotides: TGTGCCAGCAGTTACTCGAGGGGCAGGGGATTTACCTACGAGCAGTACTTC. It encodes CASSYSRGRGFTYEQYF.

This chain uses TRBV4-3 with TRBJ1-2, with D possibly TRBD1 on 6 matching bases. The germline V and J ends were trimmed by 1 base and 3 bases, with 12 bases remaining between them. CDR1 LGHNA and CDR2 YSLEER come from the germline V gene. This CDR3 comprises 15 residues. This CDR3 is CASSQGGGLDYGYTF. CDR3 DNA: TGCGCCAGCAGCCAAGGAGGGGGGTTAGACTATGGCTACACCTTC.

The rearrangement uses TRBV11-2 and TRBJ1-1; the D is unclear. The CDR3 consists of 14 residues. Germline assignment: CDR1 SGHAT and CDR2 FQNNGV. Between the trimmed V and J ends, which lost 5 bases and 6 bases, there was a span of 16 bases. The CDR3 loop is CASSPRIMDPEAFF. The CDR3 DNA follows: TGTGCCAGCAGCCCCAGGATAATGGACCCTGAAGCTTTCTTT.

As to this clonotype: The conserved phenylalanine or tryptophan normally closing the CDR3 is absent here, so this likely arose from a read error. V and J are TRBV6-5 and TRBJ1-2; TRBD1 matches 8 bases. From germline, CDR1 is MNHEY and CDR2 SVGAGI. This CDR3 spans 16 amino acids. V lost 0 bases and J lost 4; bases outside the gene matches: 7. DNA for the CDR3: TGTGCCAGCAGTTACTCGAGAACAGGGGGAGGCTATGGCTACACCCTC. Translation: CASSYSRTGGGYGYTL.

V usage is TRBV20-1 and J usage is TRBJ2-5; TRBD2 aligns across 10 bases. V lost 6 bases and J lost 4; bases outside the gene matches: 5. There are 13 residues in the CDR3. Germline V gives CDR1 DFQATT, CDR2 SNEGSKA (reference sequence). CDR3: CSAGSGGPETQYF. The CDR3 region has the DNA TGCAGTGCGGGTAGCGGGGGGCCAGAGACCCAGTACTTC.

Here the CDR3 DNA reads TGTGCCAGCACGCGACCAGGGAAGGGGGACACTGAAGCTTTCTTT. Protein: CASTRPGKGDTEAFF. This sequence joins TRBV2 and TRBJ1-1; TRBD1 might be the D (6 bases). CDR1 is SNHLY and CDR2 is FYNNEI in the germline V gene. V gave up 7 bases and J gave up 3 bases, with 18 bases separating them. The CDR3 is 15 residues long.

The CDR3, as DNA: TGCGCCAGCAGCGGAACGGGGCACCGGGGCACTGAAGCTTTCTTT. Amino acid sequence: CASSGTGHRGTEAFF. The chain has TRBV5-1 and TRBJ1-1; D possibly corresponds to TRBD1 (5 bases). Germline lookup yields CDR1 SGHRS and CDR2 YFSETQ. The V end lost 4 bases, the J end lost 4 bases, and 17 bases lay between the germline ends. CDR3 length equals 15 residues.